This T cell receptor (beta chain) came from a study of cytomegalovirus exposure and HLA in healthy donors. Study-wide results and limits: In vitro checks showed that a few CMV-associated chains really do target CMV antigens. For presence/absence analyses, sequencing depth was assumed to be roughly uniform across donors. Sequencing artifact likely explains a cluster of highly shared sequence variants. Analysis performed later showed TCR beta chains linked to HLA being more clonally expanded than equally common others.

A note on this clone: The antigen is not known.

Amplification used 60 Vbeta primers and 13 Jbeta primers. TCRdb keeps only in-frame clones here, not all; method: immunoSEQ multiplex PCR. The sample contains 200,000 or so clones, approximately 80% of which appear only once. This CDR3 spans 18 amino acids. The V end was cut by 3 bases, the J end by 0 bases, with 21 bases between. Germline assignment: CDR1 MGHRA and CDR2 YSYEKL. Sequenced material: PBMCs. This chain uses TRBV4-1 with TRBJ2-7; tentatively, D is TRBD2 (7 bases). The sequence came from a man aged 25 to 45 in good health and CMV-seronegative. CDR3 coding DNA: TGCGCCAGCAGCCAGATTCCTCCCCGGGGGGCTTTCTCCTACGAGCAGTACTTC. It specifies CASSQIPPRGAFSYEQYF.